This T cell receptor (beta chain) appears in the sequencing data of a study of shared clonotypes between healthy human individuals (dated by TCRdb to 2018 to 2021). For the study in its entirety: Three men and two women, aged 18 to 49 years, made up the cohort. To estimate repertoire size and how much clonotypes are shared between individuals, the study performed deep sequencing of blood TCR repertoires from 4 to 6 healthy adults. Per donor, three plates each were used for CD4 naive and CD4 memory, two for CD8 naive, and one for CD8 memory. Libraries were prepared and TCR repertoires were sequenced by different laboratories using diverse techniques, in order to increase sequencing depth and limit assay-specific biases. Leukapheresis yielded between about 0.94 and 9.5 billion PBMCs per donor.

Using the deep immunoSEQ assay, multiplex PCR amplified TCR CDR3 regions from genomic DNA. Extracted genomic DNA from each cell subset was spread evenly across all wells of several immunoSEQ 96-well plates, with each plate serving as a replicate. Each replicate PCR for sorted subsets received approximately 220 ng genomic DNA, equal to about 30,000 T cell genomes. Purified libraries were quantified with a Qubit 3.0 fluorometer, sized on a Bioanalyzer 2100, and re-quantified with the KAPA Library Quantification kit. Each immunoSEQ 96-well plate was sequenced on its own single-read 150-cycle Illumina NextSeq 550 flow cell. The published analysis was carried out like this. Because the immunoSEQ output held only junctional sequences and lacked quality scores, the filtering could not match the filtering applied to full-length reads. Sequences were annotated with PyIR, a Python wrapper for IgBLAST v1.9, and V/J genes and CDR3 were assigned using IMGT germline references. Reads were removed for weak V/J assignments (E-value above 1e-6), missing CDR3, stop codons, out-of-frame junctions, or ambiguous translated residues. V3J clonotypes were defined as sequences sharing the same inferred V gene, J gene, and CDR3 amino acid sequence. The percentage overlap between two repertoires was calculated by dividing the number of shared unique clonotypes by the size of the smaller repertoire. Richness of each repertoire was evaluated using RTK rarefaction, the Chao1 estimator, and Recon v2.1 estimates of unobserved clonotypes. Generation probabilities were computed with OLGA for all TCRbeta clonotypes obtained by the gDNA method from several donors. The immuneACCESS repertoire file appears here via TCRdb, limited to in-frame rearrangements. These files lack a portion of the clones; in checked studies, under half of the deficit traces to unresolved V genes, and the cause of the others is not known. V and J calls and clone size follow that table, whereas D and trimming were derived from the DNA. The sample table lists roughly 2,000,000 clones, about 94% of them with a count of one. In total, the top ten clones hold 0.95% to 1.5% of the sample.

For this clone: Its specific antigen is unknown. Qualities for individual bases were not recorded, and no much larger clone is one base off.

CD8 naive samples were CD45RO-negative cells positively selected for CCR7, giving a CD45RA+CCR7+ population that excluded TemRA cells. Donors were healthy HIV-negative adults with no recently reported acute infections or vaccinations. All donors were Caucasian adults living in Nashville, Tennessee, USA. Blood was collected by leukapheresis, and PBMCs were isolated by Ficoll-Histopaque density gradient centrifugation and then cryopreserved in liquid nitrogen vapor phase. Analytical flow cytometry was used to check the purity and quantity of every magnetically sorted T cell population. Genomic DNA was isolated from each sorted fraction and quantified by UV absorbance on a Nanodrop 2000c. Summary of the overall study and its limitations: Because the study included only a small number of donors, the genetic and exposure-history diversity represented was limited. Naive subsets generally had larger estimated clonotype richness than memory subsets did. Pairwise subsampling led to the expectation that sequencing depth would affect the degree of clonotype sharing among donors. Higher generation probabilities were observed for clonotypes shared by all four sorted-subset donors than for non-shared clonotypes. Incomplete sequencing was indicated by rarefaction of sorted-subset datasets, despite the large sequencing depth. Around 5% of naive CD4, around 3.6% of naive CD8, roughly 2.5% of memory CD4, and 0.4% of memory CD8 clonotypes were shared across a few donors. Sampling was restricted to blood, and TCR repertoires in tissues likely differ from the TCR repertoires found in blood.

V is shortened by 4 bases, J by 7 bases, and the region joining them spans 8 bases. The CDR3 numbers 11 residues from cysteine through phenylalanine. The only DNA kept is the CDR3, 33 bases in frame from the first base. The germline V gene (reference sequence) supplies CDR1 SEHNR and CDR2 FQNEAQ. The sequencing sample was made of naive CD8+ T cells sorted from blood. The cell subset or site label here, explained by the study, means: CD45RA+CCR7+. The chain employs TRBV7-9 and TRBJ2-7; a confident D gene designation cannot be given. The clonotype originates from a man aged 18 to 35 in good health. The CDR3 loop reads CASSSGVEQYF. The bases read TGTGCCAGCAGCTCTGGGGTGGAGCAGTACTTC. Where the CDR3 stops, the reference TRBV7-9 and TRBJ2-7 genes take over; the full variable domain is DTGVSQNPRHKITKRGQNVTFRCDPISEHNRLYWYRQTLGQGPEFLTYFQNEAQLEKSRLLSDRFSAERPKGSFSTLEIQRTEQGDSAMYLCASSSGVEQYFGPGTRLTVT.